These T cell receptor beta chains were read from a single sample in a study of T cells after yellow fever vaccination. TCRdb re-derived calls from the 5' RACE reads in MiXCR, one entry per CDR3 protein. The table has just under 600,000 distinct CDR3 sequences, approximately 13% seen once; the top ten hold more than 12%. The sample consisted of PBMCs, taken on the day of the yellow fever booster vaccination. Every receptor here comes from a man younger than 40 who received the YFV17D yellow fever vaccine. Each CDR3 is given with its conserved first and last residue. A D gene is named only where the DNA matches it firmly. Part of the rows lack a size; the others show once, few, many or a class for expanded clones.

CDR3nt	CDR3aa	abundance	j_gene	d_gene	v_gene
TGCAGTGCGTTGGGGGGTACGCAGTATTTT	CSALGGTQYF	.	TRBJ2-3	.	TRBV20-1
TGCAGTGCCCGAGACGAAGCGGGAGGGTTGGAGACCCAGTACTTC	CSARDEAGGLETQYF	many	TRBJ2-5	TRBD2	TRBV20-1
TGTGCCTGGAGTTCACCGTCTACTGAAGCTTTCTTT	CAWSSPSTEAFF	.	TRBJ1-1	.	TRBV30
TGTGCTAGCAGCCCTACTGCTGGGTCGGGCTCCTACAATGAGCAGTTCTTC	CASSPTAGSGSYNEQFF	few	TRBJ2-1	.	TRBV7-7
TGTGCCAGCTCACCAAATGACAACAGGGGGCGCCTCGAGCAGTACTTC	CASSPNDNRGRLEQYF	.	TRBJ2-7	TRBD1	TRBV18
TGTGCCAGCAGTTACCAAGCGGGAGGATTAGAGACCCAGTACTTC	CASSYQAGGLETQYF	few	TRBJ2-5	TRBD2	TRBV6-5
TGTGCCAGCAGCCCAGGACAGAACCTGAACACTGAAGCTTTCTTT	CASSPGQNLNTEAFF	few	TRBJ1-1	.	TRBV3-1
TGTGCCAGCAGCCGCCGTGACGAGACCCAGTACTTC	CASSRRDETQYF	many	TRBJ2-5	.	TRBV7-2
TGTGCCAGCAGTTTGGCCAGCGGGAGGTACACCGGGGAGCTGTTTTTT	CASSLASGRYTGELFF	few	TRBJ2-2	TRBD2	TRBV27
TGCAGCGTCGTGACCCAACACCGGGGGAATGGCTACACCTTC	CSVVTQHRGNGYTF	few	TRBJ1-2	.	TRBV29-1
TGCGCCAGCAGCAACCTCGGGACAGGGTCCTACGAGCAGTACTTC	CASSNLGTGSYEQYF	few	TRBJ2-7	TRBD1	TRBV5-1
TGCAACCCTAGCCCTCGGGATAATTCACCCCTCCACTTT	CNPSPRDNSPLHF	.	TRBJ1-6	.	TRBV29-1
TGTGCCAGCAGTTTAGAACCGGGACAGGCTTCACCCCTCCACTTT	CASSLEPGQASPLHF	few	TRBJ1-6	TRBD1	TRBV12-3/TRBV12-4
TGTGCCAGCAGCTTAATAAGGGGGCAAACTGAAGCTTTCTTT	CASSLIRGQTEAFF	.	TRBJ1-1	TRBD1	TRBV7-2
TGTGCCAGCACCCACAAGTTTTTACAGCCCCAGCATTTT	CASTHKFLQPQHF	.	TRBJ1-5	.	TRBV6-2/TRBV6-3
TGCGCCAGCAGCTCCAGCTTGACTAGCGGAAATACGCAGTATTTT	CASSSSLTSGNTQYF	many	TRBJ2-3	TRBD2	TRBV4-3
TGCGCCAGCAGCCAAGACCGTGGTGCTAGCGGTCCACGCGCAGATACGCAGTATTTT	CASSQDRGASGPRADTQYF	.	TRBJ2-3	TRBD2	TRBV4-3
TGTGCCAGCAGCTTAGCGCAAGGACACTCAAAAGAGACCCAGTACTTC	CASSLAQGHSKETQYF	.	TRBJ2-5	.	TRBV7-9
TGTGCCAGCAGGGCAACGGGGAGGGGAAGTTTCTACGAGCAGTACTTC	CASRATGRGSFYEQYF	few	TRBJ2-7	TRBD2	TRBV28
TGTGCCAGCAGCACCTCACTTCGGTCCAAAAACATTCAGTACTTC	CASSTSLRSKNIQYF	.	TRBJ2-4	.	TRBV12-3/TRBV12-4
TGCAGAGGAGTAGCGGGACTAAGCACAGATACGCAGTATTTT	CRGVAGLSTDTQYF	.	TRBJ2-3	TRBD2	TRBV20-1
TGTGCCAGCAGCTTAGGAAGGAACATTCAGTTCTTC	CASSLGRNIQFF	.	TRBJ2-1	.	TRBV7-2
TGTGCCAGCAGCGGGAGGACAGTCAATGAGCAGTTCTTC	CASSGRTVNEQFF	few	TRBJ2-1	.	TRBV9
TGTGCCAGTAGTTGGAACTCCTACGAGCAGTACTTC	CASSWNSYEQYF	many	TRBJ2-7	.	TRBV19
TGTGCCAGCAGCTTAAATGTTGAGCAGTTCTTC	CASSLNVEQFF	few	TRBJ2-1	.	TRBV5-5
TGTGCCAGCAGATACAGGGGGGATGAGCAGTTCTTC	CASRYRGDEQFF	few	TRBJ2-1	TRBD1	TRBV28
TGTGCCAGCAGTTACCTGGAGACCCAGTACTTC	CASSYLETQYF	many	TRBJ2-5	.	TRBV6-2/TRBV6-3
TGTGCCACCAGCAGAGTGGCTACTCAAGAGACCCAGTACTTC	CATSRVATQETQYF	few	TRBJ2-5	.	TRBV15
TGTGCCAGCAGCCAACTAAGACTAGCGTTGAATGAGCAGTTCTTC	CASSQLRLALNEQFF	.	TRBJ2-1	TRBD2	TRBV3-1
TGCAGCGTTGAGCTTTTAGCGGACGAGCAGTACTTC	CSVELLADEQYF	few	TRBJ2-7	.	TRBV29-1
TGTGCCAGCAGTTTAGGCAATCCGCCTCAAGAGACCCAGTACTTC	CASSLGNPPQETQYF	few	TRBJ2-5	.	TRBV27
TGTGCCAGCAGCAAAGCGGCCGGGCTGGGTGAGGGCTACACCTTC	CASSKAAGLGEGYTF	few	TRBJ1-2	.	TRBV21-1
TGTGCCACCTCCCAGGCCCATGAGCAGTTCTTC	CATSQAHEQFF	few	TRBJ2-1	.	TRBV6-2/TRBV6-3
TGTGCCTGGAGTAGGGTAAGGGTCGCAGATACGCAGTATTTT	CAWSRVRVADTQYF	.	TRBJ2-3	.	TRBV30
TGTGCCAGCAGCTTGGATACGGGCGGGAGGGCAGGCAATGAGCAGTTCTTC	CASSLDTGGRAGNEQFF	.	TRBJ2-1	TRBD2	TRBV5-4
TGCGCCAGCAGCTTGGCCGGGACAGGGTACTCCTACGAGCAGTACTTC	CASSLAGTGYSYEQYF	.	TRBJ2-7	TRBD1	TRBV5-1
TGTGCCAGCAGCGAGGGGGGACTTGGCGAGCAGTACTTC	CASSEGGLGEQYF	.	TRBJ2-7	.	TRBV21-1
TGCAGCGCTCTAACCCTAGCCAAAAACATTCAGTACTTC	CSALTLAKNIQYF	few	TRBJ2-4	.	TRBV29-1
TGCGCCAGCAGCCAGGGACTAGCGGCCTACGAGCAGTACTTC	CASSQGLAAYEQYF	many	TRBJ2-7	TRBD2	TRBV5-1
TGTGCCTGCGGTCACCTCCTCCGGGACTACAATGAGCAGTTCTTC	CACGHLLRDYNEQFF	few	TRBJ2-1	.	TRBV2
TGTGCCAGCAGCTTAGTAGGCTTAAGTTCAGATACGCAGTATTTT	CASSLVGLSSDTQYF	few	TRBJ2-3	.	TRBV7-2
TGCAGCGTCGGACGGGCAACTAATGAAAAACTGTTTTTT	CSVGRATNEKLFF	.	TRBJ1-4	.	TRBV29-1
TGTGCCAGCAATTCCGGGACAGGGAATGAAAAACTGTTTTTT	CASNSGTGNEKLFF	.	TRBJ1-4	TRBD1	TRBV5-5
TGTGCCAGCAGCGTAACAGACCCCTACAATGAGCAGTTCTTC	CASSVTDPYNEQFF	.	TRBJ2-1	.	TRBV9
TGTGCCAGCAGTTACTCAGGCGGGGCCTCAAACAATGAGCAGTTCTTC	CASSYSGGASNNEQFF	.	TRBJ2-1	.	TRBV6-5
TGCAGTGCTAGAGACGCAAAGGGGGGCCCCAACTATGGCTACACCTTC	CSARDAKGGPNYGYTF	.	TRBJ1-2	.	TRBV20-1
TGTGCCACCAGTGACCGTCCGGGACTAGCGCATCACGAGCAGTACTTC	CATSDRPGLAHHEQYF	few	TRBJ2-7	TRBD2	TRBV24-1
TGCAGCGTAACCGAGGAGACCCAGTACTTC	CSVTEETQYF	.	TRBJ2-5	.	TRBV29-1
TGTGCCAGCAGACCGAACGGGCAGGGGGAGACCCAGTACTTC	CASRPNGQGETQYF	few	TRBJ2-5	.	TRBV12-3/TRBV12-4
TGTGCCAGCAGGGTAGCGGGATCCACGGAGACCCAGTACTTC	CASRVAGSTETQYF	.	TRBJ2-5	TRBD2	TRBV6-1
TGTGCCAGCAGCCCCGGGGGGTCGGATGGCTACACCTTC	CASSPGGSDGYTF	few	TRBJ1-2	.	TRBV5-6
TGTGCCTGGAGCGACCTGACCTTCTACGAGCAGTACTTC	CAWSDLTFYEQYF	many	TRBJ2-7	.	TRBV30
TGCGCCAGCAGCTCAGACCCGAGACTAGCTAGTGACAATGAGCAGTTCTTC	CASSSDPRLASDNEQFF	few	TRBJ2-1	TRBD2	TRBV5-1
TGCAGTGCTAGAGTGACAGGGGGCGCGGGGACCCAGTACTTC	CSARVTGGAGTQYF	.	TRBJ2-5	TRBD1	TRBV20-1
TGTGCCAGCAGAAACAGGGTATCGGAGACCCAGTACTTC	CASRNRVSETQYF	.	TRBJ2-5	.	TRBV2
TGTGCCAGATTATCGACAGGGAAGTCCTACGAGCAGTACTTC	CARLSTGKSYEQYF	.	TRBJ2-7	TRBD1	TRBV7-2
TGTGCCAGCAGTTTATCCCCGGACAGGGTAGGCGAGCTGTTTTTT	CASSLSPDRVGELFF	.	TRBJ2-2	TRBD1	TRBV27
TGTGCCAGCAGTTCCGGGACCCGGGGGTACTTC	CASSSGTRGYF	few	TRBJ2-4	.	TRBV2
TGTGCCAGCACTCCCACGGGGCTGGCCGGGGTACCCCTCCACTTT	CASTPTGLAGVPLHF	.	TRBJ1-6	.	TRBV6-1
TGTGCCAGCAGGGACGGGGTGGGGGCTGAAGCTTTCTTT	CASRDGVGAEAFF	few	TRBJ1-1	.	TRBV6-1